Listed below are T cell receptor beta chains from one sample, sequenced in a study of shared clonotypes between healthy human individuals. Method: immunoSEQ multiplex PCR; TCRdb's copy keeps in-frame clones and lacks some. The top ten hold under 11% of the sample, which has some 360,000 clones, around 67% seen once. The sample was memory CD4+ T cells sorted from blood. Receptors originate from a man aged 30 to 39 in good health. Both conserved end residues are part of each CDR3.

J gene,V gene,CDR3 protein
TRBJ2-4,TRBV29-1,CSVSTSLGKNIQYF
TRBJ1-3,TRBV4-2,CASSQDWTAGNTIYF
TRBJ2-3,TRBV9,CASSVSGGVDTQYF
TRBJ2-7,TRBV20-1,CSAGSIYEQYF
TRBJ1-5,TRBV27,CASSLFSGTGVQPQHF
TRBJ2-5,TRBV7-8,CASSLDRGRVFVGAQYF
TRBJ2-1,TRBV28,CASSPTSGRAREQFF
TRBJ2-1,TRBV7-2,CASSPMAGYNEQFF
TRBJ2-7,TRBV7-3,CASYPAPYEQYF
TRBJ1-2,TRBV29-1,CSVVSSIYGYTF
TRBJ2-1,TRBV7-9,CASRPQGSSSYNEQFF
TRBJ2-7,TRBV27,CASSPYQAGVPYEQYF
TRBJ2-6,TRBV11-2,CASSPWDSSGANVLTF
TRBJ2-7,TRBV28,CASTVVGGDEQYF
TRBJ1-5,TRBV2,CASNGLGFNQPQHF
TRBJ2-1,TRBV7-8,CASSSLEGGPHNEQFF
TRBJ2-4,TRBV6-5,CASSNPGQAKNIQYF
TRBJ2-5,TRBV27,CASSFGRMGTGVLEETQYF
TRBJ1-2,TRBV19,CASSRLGTGVGLDGYTF
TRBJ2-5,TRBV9,CASSVLPSVGETQYF
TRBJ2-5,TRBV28,CASSILALWRGETQYF
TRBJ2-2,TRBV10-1,CASSEQVAGAGELFF
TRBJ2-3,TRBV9,CASSVDNPSTDTQYF
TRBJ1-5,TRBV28,CASSILQPQSNQPQHF
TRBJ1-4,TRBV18,CASSPLGGTEKLFF
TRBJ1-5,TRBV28,CASRLGTVNSNQPQHF
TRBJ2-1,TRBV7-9,CASSLRDFGLNEQFF
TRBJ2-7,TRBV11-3,CASSPNGLSYEQYF
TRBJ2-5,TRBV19,CASTPTGVETQYF